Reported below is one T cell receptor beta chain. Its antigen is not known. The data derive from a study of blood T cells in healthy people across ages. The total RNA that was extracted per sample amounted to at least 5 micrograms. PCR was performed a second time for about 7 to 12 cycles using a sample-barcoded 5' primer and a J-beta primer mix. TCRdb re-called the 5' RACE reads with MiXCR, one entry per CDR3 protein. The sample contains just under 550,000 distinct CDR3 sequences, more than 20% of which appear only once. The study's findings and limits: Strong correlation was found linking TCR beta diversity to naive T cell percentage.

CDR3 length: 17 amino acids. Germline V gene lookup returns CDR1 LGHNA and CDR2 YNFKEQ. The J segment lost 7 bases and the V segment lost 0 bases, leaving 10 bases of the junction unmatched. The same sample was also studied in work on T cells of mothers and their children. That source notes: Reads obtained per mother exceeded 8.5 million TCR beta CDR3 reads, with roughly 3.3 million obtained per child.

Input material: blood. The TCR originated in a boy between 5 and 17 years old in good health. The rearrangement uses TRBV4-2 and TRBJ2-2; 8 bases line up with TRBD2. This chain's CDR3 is CASSQDANSLAGGELFF. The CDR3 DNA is TGTGCCAGCAGCCAAGATGCGAACTCCCTAGCGGGCGGGGAGCTGTTTTTT.